Listed below are T cell receptor beta chains from one sample, sequenced in a study. One entry per CDR3 protein, called by TCRdb with MiXCR from the 5' RACE reads. The sample has about 42,000 distinct CDR3 sequences; roughly a fifth are singletons. The sample consisted of Tregs sorted from blood. These receptors all stem from a female donor with breast cancer. The CDR3 runs from the conserved cysteine through the conserved F or W. The D gene is left open where the match is weak. The size entry is marked missing in some rows and otherwise reads once, few, many or a size class.

J gene: TRBJ2-7; clone size: many; D gene: TRBD1; V gene: TRBV4-1; CDR3 protein: CASSHTGVGEQYF; CDR3 DNA: TGCGCCAGCAGCCACACAGGGGTTGGGGAGCAGTACTTC
J gene: TRBJ1-2; clone size: -; D gene: -; V gene: TRBV4-1; CDR3 protein: CASSRDKGLLF; CDR3 DNA: TGCGCCAGCAGCCGTGACAAGGGCTTGCTCTTC
J gene: TRBJ1-1; clone size: -; D gene: TRBD1; V gene: TRBV20-1; CDR3 protein: CSAPTTGAIFEAFF; CDR3 DNA: TGCAGTGCCCCGACCACAGGGGCGATTTTTGAAGCTTTCTTT
J gene: TRBJ2-7; clone size: -; D gene: -; V gene: TRBV21-1; CDR3 protein: CASPSHGRASEQYF; CDR3 DNA: TGTGCCAGTCCCTCCCATGGTAGGGCCTCCGAGCAGTACTTC
J gene: TRBJ2-7; clone size: many; D gene: TRBD1; V gene: TRBV28; CDR3 protein: CASRPRQGAAREQYF; CDR3 DNA: TGTGCCAGCAGGCCCCGACAGGGGGCTGCGCGCGAGCAGTACTTC
J gene: TRBJ2-7; clone size: few; D gene: -; V gene: TRBV13; CDR3 protein: CASNLGGSPGEQYF; CDR3 DNA: TGTGCCAGCAACTTAGGTGGCTCACCCGGAGAGCAGTACTTC
J gene: TRBJ1-1; clone size: few; D gene: -; V gene: TRBV9; CDR3 protein: CASRFDMNTEAFF; CDR3 DNA: TGTGCCAGCAGATTCGATATGAACACTGAAGCTTTCTTT
J gene: TRBJ1-4; clone size: -; D gene: -; V gene: TRBV4-2; CDR3 protein: CASSQDDGFNEKLFF; CDR3 DNA: TGTGCCAGCAGCCAAGACGACGGTTTTAATGAAAAACTGTTTTTT
J gene: TRBJ1-3; clone size: many; D gene: -; V gene: TRBV5-1; CDR3 protein: CASSLDLSSGNTIYF; CDR3 DNA: TGCGCCAGCAGCTTGGATCTGAGCTCTGGAAACACCATATATTTT
J gene: TRBJ2-1; clone size: few; D gene: TRBD1; V gene: TRBV6-1; CDR3 protein: CASGNRGLDEQFF; CDR3 DNA: TGTGCCAGCGGAAACAGGGGTTTGGATGAGCAGTTCTTC
J gene: TRBJ2-7; clone size: few; D gene: -; V gene: TRBV20-1; CDR3 protein: CSARDQGAYSYEQYF; CDR3 DNA: TGCAGTGCTAGAGATCAGGGAGCCTACTCCTACGAGCAGTACTTC
J gene: TRBJ2-7; clone size: -; D gene: -; V gene: TRBV7-9; CDR3 protein: CASSSTTYEQYF; CDR3 DNA: TGTGCCAGCAGCTCCACGACCTACGAGCAGTACTTC
J gene: TRBJ2-1; clone size: -; D gene: -; V gene: TRBV28; CDR3 protein: CASSPPGHNEQFF; CDR3 DNA: TGTGCCAGCAGTCCACCGGGACACAATGAGCAGTTCTTC
J gene: TRBJ2-2; clone size: many; D gene: -; V gene: TRBV7-9; CDR3 protein: CASSSSGTRFHTGELFF; CDR3 DNA: TGTGCCAGCAGCTCTTCGGGAACTCGATTCCACACCGGGGAGCTGTTTTTT
J gene: TRBJ2-1; clone size: -; D gene: -; V gene: TRBV27; CDR3 protein: CASSFVNEQFF; CDR3 DNA: TGTGCCAGCAGTTTTGTCAATGAGCAGTTCTTC
J gene: TRBJ1-1; clone size: -; D gene: -; V gene: TRBV14; CDR3 protein: CASSLLTPSPEAFF; CDR3 DNA: TGTGCCAGCAGCCTCTTGACCCCTTCGCCTGAAGCTTTCTTT
J gene: TRBJ2-3; clone size: many; D gene: TRBD2; V gene: TRBV28; CDR3 protein: CASSRLAGGGTDTQYF; CDR3 DNA: TGTGCCAGCAGCAGACTAGCGGGAGGGGGCACAGATACGCAGTATTTT
J gene: TRBJ1-1; clone size: many; D gene: TRBD1; V gene: TRBV4-1; CDR3 protein: CASSQIPGQGNTEAFF; CDR3 DNA: TGCGCCAGCAGCCAAATTCCAGGACAGGGGAACACTGAAGCTTTCTTT
J gene: TRBJ2-7; clone size: many; D gene: -; V gene: TRBV20-1; CDR3 protein: CSASPGSYEQYF; CDR3 DNA: TGCAGTGCTAGCCCCGGGAGCTACGAGCAGTACTTC
J gene: TRBJ2-1; clone size: -; D gene: -; V gene: TRBV7-2; CDR3 protein: CASRGPRGYNEQFF; CDR3 DNA: TGTGCCAGCAGGGGACCCAGGGGCTACAATGAGCAGTTCTTC
J gene: TRBJ2-5; clone size: once; D gene: TRBD2; V gene: TRBV15; CDR3 protein: CATSRRGGSAPKETQYF; CDR3 DNA: TGTGCCACCAGCAGGAGGGGAGGGAGTGCCCCCAAAGAGACCCAGTACTTC
J gene: TRBJ1-2; clone size: -; D gene: -; V gene: TRBV7-9; CDR3 protein: CASTSEGINYGYTF; CDR3 DNA: TGTGCCAGCACCTCGGAGGGAATAAACTATGGCTACACCTTC
J gene: TRBJ2-3; clone size: -; D gene: TRBD2; V gene: TRBV2; CDR3 protein: CASSDGTSGMGTDTQYF; CDR3 DNA: TGTGCCAGCAGTGATGGAACTAGCGGGATGGGCACAGATACGCAGTATTTT
J gene: TRBJ1-6; clone size: few; D gene: -; V gene: TRBV27; CDR3 protein: CASSFSREASPLHF; CDR3 DNA: TGTGCCAGCAGTTTCTCAAGGGAGGCTTCACCCCTCCACTTT
J gene: TRBJ2-7; clone size: many; D gene: -; V gene: TRBV7-6; CDR3 protein: CASSPGPVRYEQYF; CDR3 DNA: TGTGCCAGCAGTCCCGGGCCGGTGCGCTACGAGCAGTACTTC
J gene: TRBJ2-7; clone size: many; D gene: -; V gene: TRBV6-5; CDR3 protein: CASSYSMGAGEQYF; CDR3 DNA: TGTGCCAGCAGTTACTCGATGGGGGCTGGCGAGCAGTACTTC
J gene: TRBJ2-5; clone size: many; D gene: -; V gene: TRBV11-2; CDR3 protein: CASSLVETQYF; CDR3 DNA: TGTGCCAGCAGCTTAGTAGAGACCCAGTACTTC
J gene: TRBJ2-4; clone size: many; D gene: TRBD2; V gene: TRBV5-1; CDR3 protein: CASSLDLAGAGDIQYF; CDR3 DNA: TGCGCCAGCAGCTTGGACCTAGCGGGAGCCGGGGACATTCAGTACTTC
J gene: TRBJ2-5; clone size: once; D gene: -; V gene: TRBV6-5; CDR3 protein: CASSSSWTEDKTQYF; CDR3 DNA: TGTGCCAGCAGTTCGTCTTGGACAGAAGACAAGACCCAGTACTTC
J gene: TRBJ2-7; clone size: -; D gene: TRBD1; V gene: TRBV7-9; CDR3 protein: CASSAGTGLIDEQYF; CDR3 DNA: TGTGCCAGCAGCGCCGGGACAGGGCTTATAGACGAGCAGTACTTC
J gene: TRBJ2-7; clone size: -; D gene: TRBD2; V gene: TRBV11-2; CDR3 protein: CASSTPSSGLPHGEQYF; CDR3 DNA: TGTGCCAGCAGCACCCCTTCTAGCGGTCTCCCCCATGGTGAGCAGTACTTC
J gene: TRBJ2-1; clone size: few; D gene: -; V gene: TRBV2; CDR3 protein: CASSGGQQLFF; CDR3 DNA: TGTGCCAGCAGTGGGGGGCAGCAATTGTTCTTC
J gene: TRBJ1-1; clone size: -; D gene: -; V gene: TRBV6-5; CDR3 protein: CASSKGRYTEAFF; CDR3 DNA: TGTGCCAGCAGTAAGGGGCGGTACACTGAAGCTTTCTTT
J gene: TRBJ2-3; clone size: many; D gene: -; V gene: TRBV9; CDR3 protein: CASSTEGHTSTDTQYF; CDR3 DNA: TGTGCCAGCAGCACCGAGGGGCACACGAGCACAGATACGCAGTATTTT
J gene: TRBJ2-7; clone size: few; D gene: -; V gene: TRBV15; CDR3 protein: CATSSGRYRSEQYF; CDR3 DNA: TGTGCCACCAGCAGTGGACGGTACAGGTCCGAGCAGTACTTC
J gene: TRBJ2-3; clone size: many; D gene: TRBD2; V gene: TRBV6-1; CDR3 protein: CASTTSGRTDTQYF; CDR3 DNA: TGTGCCAGCACGACTAGCGGGAGAACAGATACGCAGTATTTT
J gene: TRBJ2-3; clone size: few; D gene: TRBD2; V gene: TRBV20-1; CDR3 protein: CSASHLLAGGSDTQYF; CDR3 DNA: TGCAGTGCTAGTCACCTACTAGCGGGAGGGTCAGATACGCAGTATTTT
J gene: TRBJ2-7; clone size: many; D gene: -; V gene: TRBV5-1; CDR3 protein: CASSLGLTYSYEQYF; CDR3 DNA: TGCGCCAGCAGCTTGGGTCTGACTTACTCCTACGAGCAGTACTTC
J gene: TRBJ1-6; clone size: many; D gene: TRBD1; V gene: TRBV6-5; CDR3 protein: CASKPGQGNSPLHF; CDR3 DNA: TGTGCCAGCAAACCGGGACAGGGAAATTCACCCCTCCACTTT
J gene: TRBJ1-1; clone size: -; D gene: TRBD1; V gene: TRBV4-1; CDR3 protein: CASSQVPGQVNGAFF; CDR3 DNA: TGCGCCAGCAGCCAAGTCCCGGGACAGGTAAATGGAGCTTTCTTT
J gene: TRBJ2-7; clone size: many; D gene: TRBD2; V gene: TRBV5-6; CDR3 protein: CASRLAGGTQREQYF; CDR3 DNA: TGTGCCAGCAGGCTAGCGGGAGGGACTCAACGCGAGCAGTACTTC
J gene: TRBJ2-7; clone size: few; D gene: -; V gene: TRBV12-3/TRBV12-4; CDR3 protein: CASSSGLTAGEQYF; CDR3 DNA: TGTGCCAGCAGTTCGGGACTGACCGCTGGCGAGCAGTACTTC
J gene: TRBJ2-2; clone size: many; D gene: TRBD1; V gene: TRBV4-1; CDR3 protein: CASSPRTGTNTGELFF; CDR3 DNA: TGCGCCAGCAGCCCGAGGACAGGGACGAACACCGGGGAGCTGTTTTTT
J gene: TRBJ2-5; clone size: many; D gene: -; V gene: TRBV5-1; CDR3 protein: CASSEYQGVETQYF; CDR3 DNA: TGCGCCAGCAGCGAGTATCAGGGAGTAGAGACCCAGTACTTC
J gene: TRBJ2-7; clone size: few; D gene: TRBD1; V gene: TRBV4-1; CDR3 protein: CASRPGTGPYEQYF; CDR3 DNA: TGCGCCAGCAGGCCCGGGACAGGTCCCTACGAGCAGTACTTC
J gene: TRBJ2-6; clone size: many; D gene: -; V gene: TRBV12-3/TRBV12-4; CDR3 protein: CASSLGQGIGGANVLTF; CDR3 DNA: TGTGCCAGCAGTTTAGGGCAGGGGATAGGCGGGGCCAACGTCCTGACTTTC
J gene: TRBJ2-1; clone size: -; D gene: -; V gene: TRBV30; CDR3 protein: CAWSPGVQPNEQFF; CDR3 DNA: TGTGCCTGGAGTCCGGGGGTCCAGCCCAATGAGCAGTTCTTC
J gene: TRBJ2-2; clone size: -; D gene: TRBD1; V gene: TRBV7-2; CDR3 protein: CASRIQGAGTGELSF; CDR3 DNA: TGTGCCAGCAGGATACAGGGGGCTGGGACCGGGGAGCTGTCTTTT
J gene: TRBJ1-2; clone size: few; D gene: -; V gene: TRBV20-1; CDR3 protein: CSARKGGGYGYTF; CDR3 DNA: TGCAGTGCTAGAAAGGGAGGGGGCTATGGCTACACCTTC
J gene: TRBJ2-7; clone size: -; D gene: TRBD1; V gene: TRBV15; CDR3 protein: CTTSTGGTGSYEQYF; CDR3 DNA: TGTACCACCAGCACAGGGGGGACAGGGTCCTACGAGCAGTACTTC
J gene: TRBJ2-5; clone size: many; D gene: TRBD2; V gene: TRBV6-1; CDR3 protein: CASSETGLAGETQYF; CDR3 DNA: TGTGCCAGCAGTGAGACGGGACTAGCGGGAGAGACCCAGTACTTC
J gene: TRBJ2-5; clone size: -; D gene: -; V gene: TRBV3-1; CDR3 protein: CASSQETQYF; CDR3 DNA: TGTGCCAGCAGCCAAGAGACCCAGTACTTC
J gene: TRBJ1-5; clone size: few; D gene: TRBD1; V gene: TRBV7-6; CDR3 protein: CASSLLPGGGQPQHF; CDR3 DNA: TGTGCCAGCAGCTTACTCCCAGGGGGCGGTCAGCCCCAGCATTTT
J gene: TRBJ1-5; clone size: many; D gene: TRBD1; V gene: TRBV12-3/TRBV12-4; CDR3 protein: CASRGGQDNQPQHF; CDR3 DNA: TGTGCCAGCAGGGGGGGACAGGACAATCAGCCCCAGCATTTT
J gene: TRBJ2-3; clone size: -; D gene: TRBD2; V gene: TRBV5-1; CDR3 protein: CASRVEGLAVTDTQYF; CDR3 DNA: TGCGCCAGCAGAGTAGAGGGACTAGCGGTCACAGATACGCAGTATTTT
J gene: TRBJ2-1; clone size: few; D gene: -; V gene: TRBV6-5; CDR3 protein: CASATGRATYNEQFF; CDR3 DNA: TGTGCCAGCGCGACGGGACGAGCGACCTACAATGAGCAGTTCTTC
J gene: TRBJ2-7; clone size: few; D gene: -; V gene: TRBV6-1; CDR3 protein: CASSERQSGVFPYEQYF; CDR3 DNA: TGTGCCAGCAGTGAAAGGCAATCGGGGGTCTTCCCCTACGAGCAGTACTTC
J gene: TRBJ1-1; clone size: many; D gene: -; V gene: TRBV4-3; CDR3 protein: CASSRNQGSEAFF; CDR3 DNA: TGCGCCAGCAGCAGAAATCAGGGCTCTGAAGCTTTCTTT
J gene: TRBJ2-3; clone size: many; D gene: -; V gene: TRBV4-1; CDR3 protein: CASSPGLPSTDTQYF; CDR3 DNA: TGCGCCAGCAGCCCGGGACTTCCCAGCACAGATACGCAGTATTTT
J gene: TRBJ2-7; clone size: few; D gene: TRBD1; V gene: TRBV20-1; CDR3 protein: CSARDRSYEQYF; CDR3 DNA: TGCAGTGCGAGGGACAGGTCCTACGAGCAGTACTTC